This entry concerns a single T cell receptor beta chain. The sample comes from a study of T cell responses to AZD1222 COVID-19 vaccine. Clones were sequenced by immunoSEQ multiplex PCR, and TCRdb holds only the in-frame ones, with some missing. The sample yields about 160,000 clones, 80% to 90% seen once. Looked up from germline, CDR1 is MGHRA and CDR2 is YSYEKL. The CDR3 extends over 13 amino acids. J lost 5 bases, V lost 4 bases, and 4 bases had no gene match. The chain employs TRBV4-1 and TRBJ2-5, with 7 bases aligning to TRBD1. The sample in question was peripheral blood, obtained on day 0 of AZD1222 vaccination. The clonotype originates from an adult in good health. DNA for the CDR3: TGCGCCAGCAGCCTCGGCAGGGGGGAGACCCAGTACTTC. This encodes CASSLGRGETQYF.